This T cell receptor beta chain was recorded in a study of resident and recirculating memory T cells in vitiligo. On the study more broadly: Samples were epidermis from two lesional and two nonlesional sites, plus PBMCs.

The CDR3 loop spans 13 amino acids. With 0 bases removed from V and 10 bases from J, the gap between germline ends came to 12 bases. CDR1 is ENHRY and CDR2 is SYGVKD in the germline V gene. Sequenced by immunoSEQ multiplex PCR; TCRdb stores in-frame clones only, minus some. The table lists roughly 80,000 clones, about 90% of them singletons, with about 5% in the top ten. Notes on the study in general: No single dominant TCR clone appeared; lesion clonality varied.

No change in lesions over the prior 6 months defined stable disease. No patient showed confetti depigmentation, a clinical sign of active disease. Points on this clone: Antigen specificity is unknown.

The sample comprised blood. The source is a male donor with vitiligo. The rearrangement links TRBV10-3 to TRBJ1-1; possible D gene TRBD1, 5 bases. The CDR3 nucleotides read TGTGCCATCAGTGAGTCGATCCTTCAGGGAGCTTTCTTT. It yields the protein CAISESILQGAFF.